This TCR beta chain emerged from a study of blood T cell repertoires in COVID-19. Across the study: The cDNA or gDNA used as material had been derived from T cells, B-cell-depleted T cells, or PBMCs.

Libraries were prepared by immunoSEQ multiplex PCR; TCRdb keeps only in-frame clonotypes and omits some of them. The data contain about 260,000 clones, approximately 90% of them singletons. This CDR3 region has 15 residues. The germline CDR1 and CDR2 sequences are MDHEN and SYDVKM. Trimming took off 6 bases at V and 0 bases at J, with 11 bases between the two ends. This chain links TRBV28 with TRBJ1-4; D is possibly TRBD1 (5 bases). Sequenced input: PBMCs or T cells enriched from blood (not recorded which). The TCR originated in a woman between 50 and 59 years old who had recovered from COVID-19. The CDR3 bases are TGTGCCAGCAGGGCCGACAGACCAACTAATGAAAAACTGTTTTTT. It codes for CASRADRPTNEKLFF. The variable domain in full, completed from reference TRBV28 and TRBJ1-4, reads DVKVTQSSRYLVKRTGEKVFLECVQDMDHENMFWYRQDPGLGLRLIYFSYDVKMKEKGDIPEGYSVSREKKERFSLILESASTNQTSMYLCASRADRPTNEKLFFGSGTQLSVL.